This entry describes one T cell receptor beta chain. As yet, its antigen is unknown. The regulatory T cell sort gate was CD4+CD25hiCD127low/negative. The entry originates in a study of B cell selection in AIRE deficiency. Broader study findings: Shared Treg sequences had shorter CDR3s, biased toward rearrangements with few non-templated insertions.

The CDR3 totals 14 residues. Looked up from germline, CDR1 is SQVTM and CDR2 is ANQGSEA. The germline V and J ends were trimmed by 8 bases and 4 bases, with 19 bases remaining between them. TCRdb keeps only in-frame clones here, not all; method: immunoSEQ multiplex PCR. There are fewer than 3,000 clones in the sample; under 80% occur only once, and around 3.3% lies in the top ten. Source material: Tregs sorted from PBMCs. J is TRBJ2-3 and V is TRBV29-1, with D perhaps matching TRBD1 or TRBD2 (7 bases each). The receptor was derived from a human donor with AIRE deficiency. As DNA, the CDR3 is TGCAGCTCCTTGGCCAGGGGGGGGGCAGATACGCAGTATTTT. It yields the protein CSSLARGGADTQYF.